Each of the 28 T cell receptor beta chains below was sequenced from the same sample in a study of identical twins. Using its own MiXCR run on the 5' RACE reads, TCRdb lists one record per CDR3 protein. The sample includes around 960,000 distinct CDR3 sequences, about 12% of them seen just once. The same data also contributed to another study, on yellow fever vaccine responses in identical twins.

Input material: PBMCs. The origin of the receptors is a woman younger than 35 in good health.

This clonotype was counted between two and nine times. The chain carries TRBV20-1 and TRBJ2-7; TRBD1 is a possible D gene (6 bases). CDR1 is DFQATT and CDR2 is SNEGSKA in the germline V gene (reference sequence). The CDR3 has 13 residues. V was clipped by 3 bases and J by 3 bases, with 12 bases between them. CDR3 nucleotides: TGCAGTGCTAGGCCAGGGGCGAACTACGAGCAGTACGTC. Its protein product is CSARPGANYEQYV.

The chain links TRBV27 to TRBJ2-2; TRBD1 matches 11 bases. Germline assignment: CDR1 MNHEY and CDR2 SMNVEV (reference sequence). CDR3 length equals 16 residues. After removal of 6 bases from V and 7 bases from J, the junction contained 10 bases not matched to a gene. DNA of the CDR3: TGTGCCAGCAGGAGGGCGGGACAGGGGGTTTTCGGGGAGCTGTTTTTT. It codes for CASRRAGQGVFGELFF.

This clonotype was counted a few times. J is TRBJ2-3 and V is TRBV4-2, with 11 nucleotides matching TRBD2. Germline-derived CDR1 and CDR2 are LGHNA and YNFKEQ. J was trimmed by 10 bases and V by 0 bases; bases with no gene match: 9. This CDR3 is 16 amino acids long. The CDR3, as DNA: TGTGCCAGCAGCCAAGAAACTAGCGGGGGAGTCTCGGCGCAGTATTTT. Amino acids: CASSQETSGGVSAQYF.

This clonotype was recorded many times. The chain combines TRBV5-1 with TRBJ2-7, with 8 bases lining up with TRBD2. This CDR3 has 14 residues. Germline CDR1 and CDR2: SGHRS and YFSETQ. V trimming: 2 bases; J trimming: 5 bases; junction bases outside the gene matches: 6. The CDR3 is CASSFGTSSHEQYF. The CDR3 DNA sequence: TGCGCCAGCAGCTTCGGGACTAGTTCCCACGAGCAGTACTTC.

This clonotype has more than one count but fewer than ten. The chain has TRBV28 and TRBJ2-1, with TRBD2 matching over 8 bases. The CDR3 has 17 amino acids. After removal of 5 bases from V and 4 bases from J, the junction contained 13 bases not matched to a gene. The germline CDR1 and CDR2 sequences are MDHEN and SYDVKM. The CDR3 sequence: CASSESGTSGSYNEQFF. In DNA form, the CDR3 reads TGTGCCAGCAGTGAATCGGGCACTAGCGGTAGTTACAATGAGCAGTTCTTC.

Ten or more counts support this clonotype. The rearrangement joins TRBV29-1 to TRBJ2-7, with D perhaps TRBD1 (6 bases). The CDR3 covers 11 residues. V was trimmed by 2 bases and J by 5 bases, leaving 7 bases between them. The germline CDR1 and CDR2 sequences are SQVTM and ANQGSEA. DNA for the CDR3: TGCAGCGTTGAATGGGGGCACGAGCAGTACTTC. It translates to CSVEWGHEQYF.

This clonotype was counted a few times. DNA of the CDR3: TGTGCCAGCAGTGAGGGGGCTAGCGGTTACAATGAGCAGTTCTTC. Translation: CASSEGASGYNEQFF. J is TRBJ2-1 and V is TRBV6-1; a weak D match, TRBD2 (7 bases). Germline assignment: CDR1 MNHNS and CDR2 SASEGT. V shed 3 bases and J shed 4 bases, with 13 bases lying between them. The CDR3 totals 15 residues.

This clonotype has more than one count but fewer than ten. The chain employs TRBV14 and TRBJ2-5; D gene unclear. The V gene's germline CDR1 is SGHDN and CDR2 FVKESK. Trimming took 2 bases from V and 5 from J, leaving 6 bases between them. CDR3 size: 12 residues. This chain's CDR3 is CASSQNRETQYF. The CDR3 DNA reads TGTGCCAGCAGCCAAAATAGGGAGACCCAGTACTTC.

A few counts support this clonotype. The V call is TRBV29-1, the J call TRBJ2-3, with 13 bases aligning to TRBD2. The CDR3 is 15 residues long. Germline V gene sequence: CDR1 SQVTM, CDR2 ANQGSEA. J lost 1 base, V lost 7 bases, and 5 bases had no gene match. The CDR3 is CSGEGLAGRTDTQYF. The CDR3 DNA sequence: TGCAGCGGGGAGGGACTAGCGGGACGCACAGATACGCAGTATTTT.

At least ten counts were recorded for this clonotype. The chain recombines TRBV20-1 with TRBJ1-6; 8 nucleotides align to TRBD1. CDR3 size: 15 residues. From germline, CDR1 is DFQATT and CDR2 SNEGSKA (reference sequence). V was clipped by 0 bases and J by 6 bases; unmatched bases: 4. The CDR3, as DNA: TGCAGTGCTAGAGAACCAGGGGGCGGTAATTCACCCCTCCACTTT. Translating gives CSAREPGGGNSPLHF.

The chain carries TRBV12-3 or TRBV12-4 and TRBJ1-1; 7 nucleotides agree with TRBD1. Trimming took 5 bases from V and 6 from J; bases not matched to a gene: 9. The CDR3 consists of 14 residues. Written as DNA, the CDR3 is TGTGCCAGCAGTGCTGCAGGGGGAGGGGCTGAAGCTTTCTTT. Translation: CASSAAGGGAEAFF.

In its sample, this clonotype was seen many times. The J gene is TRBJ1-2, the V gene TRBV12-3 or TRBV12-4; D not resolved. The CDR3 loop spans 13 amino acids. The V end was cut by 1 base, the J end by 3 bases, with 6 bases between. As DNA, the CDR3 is TGTGCCAGCAGTTTAGGTCCAGACTATGGCTACACCTTC. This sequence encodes CASSLGPDYGYTF.

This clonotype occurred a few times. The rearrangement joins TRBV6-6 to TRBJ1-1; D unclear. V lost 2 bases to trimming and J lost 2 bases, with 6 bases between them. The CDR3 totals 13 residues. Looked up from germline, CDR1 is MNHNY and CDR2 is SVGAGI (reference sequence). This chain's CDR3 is CASSYAKNTEAFF. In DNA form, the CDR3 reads TGTGCCAGCAGTTACGCCAAAAACACTGAAGCTTTCTTT.

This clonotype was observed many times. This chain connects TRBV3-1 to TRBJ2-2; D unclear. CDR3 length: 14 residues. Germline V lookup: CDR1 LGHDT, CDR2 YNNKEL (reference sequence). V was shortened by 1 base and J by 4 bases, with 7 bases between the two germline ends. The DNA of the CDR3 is TGTGCCAGCAGCCAAGGAGGCATCACCGGGGAGCTGTTTTTT. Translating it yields CASSQGGITGELFF.

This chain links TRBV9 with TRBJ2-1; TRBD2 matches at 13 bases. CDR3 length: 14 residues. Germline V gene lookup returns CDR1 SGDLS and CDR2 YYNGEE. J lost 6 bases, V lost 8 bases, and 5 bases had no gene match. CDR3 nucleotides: TGTGCCAGTGCCGGGACTAGCGGGACCAATGAGCAGTTCTTC. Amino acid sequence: CASAGTSGTNEQFF. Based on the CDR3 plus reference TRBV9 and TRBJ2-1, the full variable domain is DSGVTQTPKHLITATGQRVTLRCSPRSGDLSVYWYQQSLDQGLQFLIQYYNGEERAKGNILERFSAQQFPDLHSELNLSSLELGDSALYFCASAGTSGTNEQFFGPGTRLTVL.

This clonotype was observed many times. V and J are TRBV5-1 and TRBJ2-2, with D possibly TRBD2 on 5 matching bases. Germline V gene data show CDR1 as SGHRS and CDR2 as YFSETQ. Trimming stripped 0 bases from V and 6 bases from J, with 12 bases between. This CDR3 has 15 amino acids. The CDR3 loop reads CASSLELAAAGELFF. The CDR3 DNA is TGCGCCAGCAGCTTGGAGCTAGCTGCGGCCGGGGAGCTGTTTTTT.

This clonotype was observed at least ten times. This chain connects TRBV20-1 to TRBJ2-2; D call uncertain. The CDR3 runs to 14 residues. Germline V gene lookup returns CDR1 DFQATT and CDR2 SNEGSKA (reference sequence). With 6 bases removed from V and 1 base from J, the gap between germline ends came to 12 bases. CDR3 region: CSAYERQNTGELFF. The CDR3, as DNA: TGCAGTGCCTACGAGCGCCAGAACACCGGGGAGCTGTTTTTT.

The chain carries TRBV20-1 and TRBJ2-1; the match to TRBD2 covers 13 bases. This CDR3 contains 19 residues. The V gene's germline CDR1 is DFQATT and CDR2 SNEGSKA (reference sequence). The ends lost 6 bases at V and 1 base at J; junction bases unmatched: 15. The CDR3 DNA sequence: TGCAGTGCCCCAGGACTAGCGGGAGCGGGCGGGTTGTCCTACAATGAGCAGTTCTTC. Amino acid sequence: CSAPGLAGAGGLSYNEQFF.

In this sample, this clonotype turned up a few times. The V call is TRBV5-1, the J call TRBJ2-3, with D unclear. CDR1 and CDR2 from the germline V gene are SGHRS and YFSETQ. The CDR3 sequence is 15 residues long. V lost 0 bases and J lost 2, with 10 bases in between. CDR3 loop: CASSLEPFHTDTQYF. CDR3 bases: TGCGCCAGCAGCTTGGAACCATTCCACACAGATACGCAGTATTTT.

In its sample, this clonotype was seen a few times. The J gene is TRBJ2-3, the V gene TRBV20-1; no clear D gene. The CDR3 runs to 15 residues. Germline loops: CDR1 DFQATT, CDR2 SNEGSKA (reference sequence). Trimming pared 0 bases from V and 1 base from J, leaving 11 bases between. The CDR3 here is CSAREFGLGTDTQYF. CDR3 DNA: TGCAGTGCTAGAGAGTTTGGGTTAGGCACAGATACGCAGTATTTT.

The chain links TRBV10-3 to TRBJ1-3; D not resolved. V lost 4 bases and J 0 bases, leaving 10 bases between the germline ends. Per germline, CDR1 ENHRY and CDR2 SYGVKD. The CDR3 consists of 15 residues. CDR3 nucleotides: TGTGCCATCAGTGGGACCAGAAGCTCTGGAAACACCATATATTTT. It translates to CAISGTRSSGNTIYF.

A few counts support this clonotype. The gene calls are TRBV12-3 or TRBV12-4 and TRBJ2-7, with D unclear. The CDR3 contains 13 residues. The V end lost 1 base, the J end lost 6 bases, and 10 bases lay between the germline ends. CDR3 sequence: CASSLGRMGEQYF. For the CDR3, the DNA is TGTGCCAGCAGTTTAGGACGTATGGGCGAGCAGTACTTC.

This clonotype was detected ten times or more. The CDR3 DNA reads TGTGCCACCAGTGACCGGGGATTGAGCTCTGGGGCCTACAATGAGCAGTTCTTC. Its protein product is CATSDRGLSSGAYNEQFF. The chain employs TRBV24-1 and TRBJ2-1; weak D call: TRBD2 (5 bases). The germline V and J ends were trimmed by 4 bases and 2 bases, with 20 bases remaining between them. There are 18 residues in the CDR3. Germline values: CDR1 KGHDR, CDR2 SFDVKD.

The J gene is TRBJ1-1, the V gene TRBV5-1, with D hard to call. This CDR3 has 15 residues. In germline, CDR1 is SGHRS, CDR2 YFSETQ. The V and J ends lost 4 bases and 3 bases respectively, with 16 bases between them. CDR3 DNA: TGCGCCAGCAGCCCCGGACTCTTACGGGACACTGAAGCTTTCTTT. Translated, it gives CASSPGLLRDTEAFF.

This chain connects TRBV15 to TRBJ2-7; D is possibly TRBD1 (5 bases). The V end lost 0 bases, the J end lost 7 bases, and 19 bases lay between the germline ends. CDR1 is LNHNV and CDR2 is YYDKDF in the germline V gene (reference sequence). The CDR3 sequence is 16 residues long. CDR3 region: CATSRDLETVSREQYF. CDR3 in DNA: TGTGCCACCAGCAGAGATCTAGAGACAGTGTCCAGGGAGCAGTACTTC.

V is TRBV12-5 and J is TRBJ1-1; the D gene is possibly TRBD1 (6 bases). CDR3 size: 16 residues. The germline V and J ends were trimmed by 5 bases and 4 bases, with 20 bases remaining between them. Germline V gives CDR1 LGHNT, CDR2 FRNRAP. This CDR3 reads CASGITGSGGGTEAFF. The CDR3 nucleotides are TGTGCTAGTGGTATTACAGGGAGTGGGGGTGGCACTGAAGCTTTCTTT.

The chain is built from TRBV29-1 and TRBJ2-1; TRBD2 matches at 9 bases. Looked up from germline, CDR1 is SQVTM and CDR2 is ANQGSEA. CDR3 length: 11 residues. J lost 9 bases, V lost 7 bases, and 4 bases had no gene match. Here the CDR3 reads CSGGTSLEQFF. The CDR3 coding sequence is TGCAGCGGGGGGACTAGCCTTGAGCAGTTCTTC.

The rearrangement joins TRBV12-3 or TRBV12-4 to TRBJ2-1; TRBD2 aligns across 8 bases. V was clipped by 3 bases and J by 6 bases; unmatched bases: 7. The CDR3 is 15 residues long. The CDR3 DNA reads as TGTGCCAGCAGTTTCCGCCGGGAGGGCTTCAATGAGCAGTTCTTC. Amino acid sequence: CASSFRREGFNEQFF.